These T cell receptor beta chains were read from a single sample in a study of vaccination effects on CD4 cells after COVID-19. These receptors have no identified antigens. This table comes from immunoSEQ multiplex PCR, and its TCRdb copy is limited to in-frame clones, with some not included. The sample lists about 45,000 clones, roughly 70% seen once, with roughly 30% in the top ten. Here the sequenced sample was CD4+ T cells from PBMCs cultured with a peptide pool, taken before COVID-19 vaccination. These receptor sequences come from a human donor who had a prior SARS-CoV-2 infection. CDR3s include the opening cysteine and the closing phenylalanine or tryptophan. A D gene is named only where the DNA matches it firmly. Clone size is shown for a subset of rows, as once, few, many or a class of expanded clone.

abundance,d_gene,v_gene,j_gene,CDR3aa,CDR3nt
-,-,TRBV6-2/TRBV6-3,TRBJ2-3,CASSQLALGVTDTQYF,TGTGCCAGCAGTCAACTAGCATTGGGGGTCACAGATACGCAGTATTTT
-,TRBD2,TRBV5-1,TRBJ2-7,CASSAGTSGGQAYEQYF,TGCGCCAGCAGCGCTGGGACTAGCGGGGGCCAAGCCTACGAGCAGTACTTC
once,-,TRBV11-1,TRBJ1-2,CASSLIQGSAGYTF,TGTGCCAGCAGCTTAATTCAGGGCTCGGCTGGCTACACCTTC
-,TRBD2,TRBV7-2,TRBJ2-5,CASSLDQLAGGLGTQYF,TGTGCCAGCAGCTTAGACCAACTAGCGGGGGGGCTCGGGACCCAGTACTTC
-,TRBD2,TRBV15,TRBJ2-1,CATSRGLLAGGPNEQFF,TGTGCCACCAGCAGAGGTCTACTAGCGGGGGGTCCCAATGAGCAGTTCTTC
-,-,TRBV10-3,TRBJ2-2,CAITGSGTGELFF,TGTGCCATCACCGGGAGCGGGACCGGGGAGCTGTTTTTT
-,TRBD2,TRBV4-2,TRBJ2-3,CASSQEKAGGTTDTQYF,TGTGCCAGCAGCCAAGAAAAGGCGGGAGGCACCACAGATACGCAGTATTTT
once,TRBD2,TRBV24-1,TRBJ2-2,CATSDSGGGTGELFF,TGTGCCACCAGTGATTCGGGAGGCGGCACCGGGGAGCTGTTTTTT
few,-,TRBV18,TRBJ1-1,CASSRGVGVTEAFF,TGTGCCAGCTCACGGGGGGTTGGGGTAACTGAAGCTTTCTTT
-,TRBD2,TRBV19,TRBJ2-3,CASSIGLADNTDTQYF,TGTGCCAGTAGTATCGGACTAGCTGACAACACAGATACGCAGTATTTT
-,TRBD1,TRBV20-1,TRBJ1-3,CSASFWTGSSGNTIYF,TGCAGTGCTAGTTTTTGGACAGGGAGCTCTGGAAACACCATATATTTT
-,-,TRBV9,TRBJ2-5,CASSVGGIETQYF,TGTGCCAGCAGCGTAGGGGGGATCGAGACCCAGTACTTC
-,TRBD1,TRBV5-6,TRBJ1-5,CASSSWDRSNQPQHF,TGTGCCAGCAGCTCGTGGGACAGGAGCAATCAGCCCCAGCATTTT
once,-,TRBV5-1,TRBJ2-1,CASSPLLNYNEQFF,TGCGCCAGCAGCCCGCTATTGAACTACAATGAGCAGTTCTTC